This T cell receptor beta chain was found in a study of spatial heterogeneity in lung cancer. This clonotype came up many times. This beta chain slipped into a library made for alpha chains as a stray read, so its size is not meaningful. Time point of the sample: sample taken at primary tumor resection. The roughly 68 donors had untreated early-stage non-small cell lung cancer. Unsorted whole RNA of tumor, nontumor lung or frozen PBMC was sequenced. J gave up 0 bases and V 6 bases, and 9 bases lay outside the gene matches. The CDR3 runs 15 residues. CDR1 and CDR2 from the germline V gene are GTSNPN and SVGIG (reference sequence). TCR cDNA molecules were tagged individually, and each one carried a unique molecular identifier. Each CDR3 protein gets one entry after TCRdb re-called the 5' RACE reads with MiXCR. In the table there are roughly 15,000 distinct CDR3 sequences, about 3.6% of which are singletons.

The sequence was collected from a male donor with early-stage non-small cell lung cancer. This chain uses TRBV30 with TRBJ2-3; 7 bases line up with TRBD1. The specimen comprised normal lung tissue next to the tumor, sampled at surgery. The CDR3 coding sequence is TGTGCCTGTAGTCCGGGACAGCGAAGCACAGATACGCAGTATTTT. As protein: CACSPGQRSTDTQYF. Looking up the rest from reference TRBV30 and TRBJ2-3 gives the full variable domain: SQTIHQWPATLVQPVGSPLSLECTVEGTSNPNLYWYRQAAGRGLQLLFYSVGIGQISSEVPQNLSASRPQDRQFILSSKKLLLSDSGFYLCACSPGQRSTDTQYFGPGTRLTVL.